Presented here are 6 T cell receptor beta chains from one specimen sequenced in a study of T cells after yellow fever vaccination. TCRdb analysed the 5' RACE reads with MiXCR anew, one entry per CDR3 protein. This sample has hundreds of thousands of distinct CDR3 sequences; roughly an eighth occur once, and the top ten carry approximately 15%. The specimen comprised PBMCs, sampled on the day of the yellow fever booster vaccination. All receptors come from a young man who received the YFV17D yellow fever vaccine.

The sample holds a few counts of this clonotype. The chain joins TRBV6-2 or TRBV6-3 to TRBJ1-3; the D is unclear. The CDR3 contains 10 residues. V gave up 8 bases and J gave up 7 bases, with 6 bases separating them. Germline V CDR1 and CDR2: MNHEY, SVGEGT. The CDR3 DNA is TGTGCCAGCGGATATAACACCATATATTTT. Amino acid sequence: CASGYNTIYF.

The chain links TRBV29-1 to TRBJ1-5; the D gene is possibly TRBD1 (5 bases). V dropped 4 bases and J dropped 7 bases, with 14 bases sitting between them. The CDR3 has 13 amino acids. The germline CDR1 and CDR2 sequences are SQVTM and ANQGSEA. The CDR3 region is CSVVWDALQPQHF. CDR3 nucleotide sequence: TGCAGCGTTGTCTGGGACGCCCTACAGCCCCAGCATTTT. Variable domain in full (rest from reference TRBV29-1 and TRBJ1-5): SAVISQKPSRDICQRGTSLTIQCQVDSQVTMMFWYRQQPGQSLTLIATANQGSEATYESGFVIDKFPISRPNLTFSTLTVSNMSPEDSSIYLCSVVWDALQPQHFGDGTRLSIL.

This clonotype was counted many times. The rearrangement uses TRBV28 and TRBJ1-1, with D hard to call. The V gene's germline CDR1 is MDHEN and CDR2 SYDVKM. The V and J ends lost 6 bases and 2 bases respectively, with 22 bases between them. The CDR3 runs 17 residues. The chain's CDR3 is CASSTLPGVNKNTEAFF. CDR3 bases: TGTGCCAGCAGCACGCTCCCCGGGGTGAACAAAAACACTGAAGCTTTCTTT.

This clonotype was seen only a few times. V usage is TRBV7-3 and J usage is TRBJ2-2; D is unclear. The germline CDR1 and CDR2 sequences are SGHTA and FQGTGA. The V gene lost 1 base and the J gene lost 7 bases, with 4 bases spanning the gap. CDR3 length equals 12 residues. The CDR3: CASSLSDGELFF. The CDR3 coding sequence is TGTGCCAGCAGCTTAAGCGACGGGGAGCTGTTTTTT.

The chain links TRBV20-1 to TRBJ2-7, with D possibly TRBD2 on 6 matching bases. V lost 0 bases, J lost 3 bases, and 15 bases lay in between. The length of the CDR3 is 15 residues. The germline gives CDR1 DFQATT, CDR2 SNEGSKA (reference sequence). The CDR3 region is CSAREPISGNYEQYF. CDR3 DNA: TGCAGTGCTAGAGAGCCCATTAGCGGCAACTACGAGCAGTACTTC.

The V and J genes are TRBV30 and TRBJ2-1; no clear D. The V gene lost 3 bases and the J gene lost 8 bases, with 11 bases spanning the gap. Germline V gene lookup returns CDR1 GTSNPN and CDR2 SVGIG (reference sequence). The CDR3 consists of 12 residues. CDR3: CAWSVRGHEQFF. The CDR3 nucleotides are TGTGCCTGGAGCGTACGTGGGCATGAGCAGTTCTTC.